This T cell receptor (beta chain) was retrieved from a study of graft-versus-host responses after intestinal transplantation. Turning to the study itself: The transplants performed in recipients were multivisceral, liver-intestinal, or isolated intestinal.

Whole-study results and caveats: Recipient marrow showed GvH clones, some seen first in ileum or blood.

Profiling relied on immunoSEQ multiplex PCR, and the TCRdb table lists in-frame clones only, not all of them. This sample has approximately 130,000 clones, with approximately 94% found just once. Note on this clone: Its antigen is still unknown.

The CDR3 covers 16 residues. Losses at the gene ends were 0 bases for V and 8 bases for J; bases not matched to a gene: 7. CDR1 and CDR2 (germline): SGHRS, YFSETQ. The specimen was unstimulated CD4+ T cells sorted from spleen or lymph node cells, collected before intestinal transplant. This chain links TRBV5-1 with TRBJ2-1, with 11 nucleotides matching TRBD2. The clonotype was recovered from a human donor who received an intestinal transplant. In DNA, the CDR3 is TGCGCCAGCAGCTTGGCCCCCCTACTAGCGGGGGATGAGCAGTTCTTC. It specifies CASSLAPLLAGDEQFF.